This is a list of T cell receptor beta chains from one sample in a study of blood T cell repertoires in COVID-19. Generated by immunoSEQ multiplex PCR, the TCRdb table keeps only in-frame clones and is missing some. The data hold under 200,000 clones, with more than 65% observed a single time. Sequencing was carried out using PBMCs or T cells enriched from blood (not recorded which). The origin of the receptors is a man in his 60s who had recovered from COVID-19. CDR3s include the opening cysteine and the closing phenylalanine or tryptophan. D genes are given only for firm matches. Some rows mark clone size as missing; the rest say once, few, many or name a class of expanded clone.

few,TRBV2,TRBJ1-6,TRBD1,CARDRDNSPLHF,TGTGCCAGAGACAGGGACAATTCACCCCTCCACTTT
once,TRBV24-1,TRBJ2-7,.,CATSGPPTYEQYF,TGTGCCACCAGCGGTCCGCCAACCTACGAGCAGTACTTC
.,TRBV19,TRBJ2-7,TRBD1,CASSGQGASSYEQYF,TGTGCCAGTAGTGGACAGGGGGCGAGCTCCTACGAGCAGTACTTC
.,TRBV27,TRBJ1-1,TRBD1,CASRRVPGQGSSTEAFF,TGTGCCAGCAGACGAGTCCCGGGACAGGGTTCCAGCACTGAAGCTTTCTTT
once,TRBV7-9,TRBJ2-5,TRBD1,CASSFGSGGQGQETQYF,TGTGCCAGCAGCTTCGGCTCGGGGGGACAGGGGCAAGAGACCCAGTACTTC
.,TRBV19,TRBJ2-5,TRBD2,CASSIAGGRKETQYF,TGTGCCAGTAGTATAGCCGGGGGGAGAAAAGAGACCCAGTACTTC
once,TRBV5-1,TRBJ2-7,.,CASSINYEQYF,TGCGCCAGCAGCATCAACTACGAGCAGTACTTC
many,TRBV28,TRBJ1-5,.,CASSLQGSEQPQHF,TGTGCCAGCAGTCTACAGGGAAGTGAGCAGCCCCAGCATTTT
.,TRBV19,TRBJ2-7,TRBD1,CASSIGTGSTYEQYF,TGTGCCAGTAGTATAGGGACAGGGTCAACCTACGAGCAGTACTTC
few,TRBV5-1,TRBJ2-7,.,CASSSTGQSTYEQYF,TGCGCCAGCAGCTCAACCGGACAGTCGACCTACGAGCAGTACTTC
.,TRBV21-1,TRBJ2-2,.,CASSVDRGIDTGELFF,TGTGCCAGCAGCGTGGACAGGGGGATCGACACCGGGGAGCTGTTTTTT
.,TRBV7-9,TRBJ2-5,TRBD1,CASSPGTGGLETQYF,TGTGCCAGCAGCCCCGGGACAGGGGGCTTGGAGACCCAGTACTTC
.,TRBV11-1,TRBJ2-5,TRBD2,CASSSATSGVQETQYF,TGTGCCAGCAGCTCCGCGACTAGCGGGGTCCAAGAGACCCAGTACTTC
.,TRBV4-1,TRBJ1-2,TRBD1,CASSLSRDRLNNYGYTF,TGCGCCAGCAGCCTTTCCCGGGACAGGCTGAATAACTATGGCTACACCTTC
.,TRBV19,TRBJ2-7,TRBD1,CASSIGTGWYEQYF,TGTGCCAGTAGTATAGGGACAGGGTGGTACGAGCAGTACTTC
once,TRBV5-1,TRBJ1-2,TRBD1,CASSLLRPGTGGNGYTF,TGCGCCAGCAGTCTACTTCGTCCCGGGACAGGGGGAAATGGCTACACCTTC
.,TRBV20-1,TRBJ1-5,.,CSASKSGVNQPQHF,TGCAGTGCTAGTAAATCGGGGGTTAATCAGCCCCAGCATTTT
.,TRBV28,TRBJ1-5,.,CASSLSLAMYSQPQHF,TGTGCCAGCAGTTTATCGTTAGCGATGTACAGTCAGCCCCAGCATTTT
.,TRBV9,TRBJ2-3,.,CASSRGVDTQYF,TGTGCCAGCAGCAGGGGTGTAGATACGCAGTATTTT
once,TRBV27,TRBJ1-5,TRBD1,CASSPDRGFNQPQHF,TGTGCCAGCAGCCCGGACAGGGGGTTTAATCAGCCCCAGCATTTT
.,TRBV7-6,TRBJ2-1,TRBD1,CASSVRPGQGNNEQFF,TGTGCCAGCAGCGTACGCCCGGGACAGGGCAACAATGAGCAGTTCTTC
.,TRBV5-4,TRBJ2-2,TRBD2,CASSFDWTSGNTGELFF,TGTGCCAGCAGCTTCGATTGGACTAGCGGTAACACCGGGGAGCTGTTTTTT
.,TRBV6-5,TRBJ1-2,TRBD1,CASSYLSRTGGGYTF,TGTGCCAGCAGCTATCTATCGCGGACAGGGGGCGGCTACACCTTC
.,TRBV11-2,TRBJ2-5,.,CASSLGSRGGLQETQYF,TGTGCCAGCAGCTTAGGTAGCAGGGGAGGGCTACAAGAGACCCAGTACTTC
.,TRBV10-1,TRBJ1-5,TRBD1,CASSPPRDRGDQPQHF,TGCGCCAGCAGTCCACCCCGAGACAGGGGAGATCAGCCCCAGCATTTT
.,TRBV27,TRBJ2-7,TRBD2,CASSPTGTSGYEQYF,TGTGCCAGCAGTCCGACCGGGACTAGCGGTTACGAGCAGTACTTC
few,TRBV10-3,TRBJ1-1,TRBD1,CAISGRTGAGTEAFF,TGTGCCATCAGTGGAAGGACAGGGGCTGGCACTGAAGCTTTCTTT
few,TRBV27,TRBJ1-5,TRBD1,CASSRRQGNQPQHF,TGTGCCAGCAGTAGACGACAGGGAAATCAGCCCCAGCATTTT
.,TRBV7-2,TRBJ1-5,TRBD1,CASSSGQVGSNQPQHF,TGTGCCAGCAGCTCGGGACAGGTTGGTAGCAATCAGCCCCAGCATTTT
.,TRBV6-1,TRBJ1-2,.,CASSESLLGDYGYTF,TGTGCCAGCAGTGAAAGTCTTCTAGGGGACTATGGCTACACCTTC
.,TRBV27,TRBJ2-1,TRBD2,CASSSSPAGDSYNEQFF,TGTGCCAGCAGTTCCTCCCCAGCGGGAGATTCCTACAATGAGCAGTTCTTC
.,TRBV15,TRBJ1-1,TRBD1,CATSRGGGAVITEAFF,TGTGCCACCAGCAGAGGAGGGGGCGCAGTTATCACTGAAGCTTTCTTT
.,TRBV6-6,TRBJ1-6,.,CASSYSKGKSPLHF,TGTGCCAGCAGTTACTCGAAGGGGAAATCACCCCTCCACTTT
few,TRBV4-1,TRBJ1-1,TRBD1,CASSQETGTGETEAFF,TGCGCCAGCAGCCAAGAGACGGGGACAGGGGAAACTGAAGCTTTCTTT
.,TRBV19,TRBJ2-7,TRBD1,CASSGQAKPSYEQYF,TGTGCCAGTTCGGGACAGGCGAAACCTTCCTACGAGCAGTACTTC
.,TRBV11-2,TRBJ2-5,.,CASSLRETQYF,TGTGCCAGCAGCTTGCGCGAGACCCAGTACTTC
.,TRBV7-9,TRBJ2-7,TRBD1,CAVGGTGNYEQYF,TGTGCCGTCGGGGGGACAGGGAACTACGAGCAGTACTTC
.,TRBV6-5,TRBJ2-1,TRBD2,CASSYSGTRKGEQFF,TGTGCCAGCAGTTACTCGGGGACTAGGAAGGGTGAGCAGTTCTTC
few,TRBV13,TRBJ2-6,TRBD1,CASSPRDRGAGANVLTF,TGTGCCAGCAGCCCCCGGGACAGGGGCGCTGGGGCCAACGTCCTGACTTTC
.,TRBV7-6,TRBJ1-3,TRBD1,CASSLGTGVGNTIYF,TGTGCCAGCAGCTTAGGGACAGGGGTCGGAAACACCATATATTTT
.,TRBV29-1,TRBJ2-7,TRBD2,CSVTGTSGSFSYEQYF,TGCAGCGTGACCGGGACTAGCGGGAGTTTCTCCTACGAGCAGTACTTC
.,TRBV10-3,TRBJ1-2,.,CAISESGGQNYGYTF,TGTGCCATCAGTGAGTCTGGCGGACAGAACTATGGCTACACCTTC
few,TRBV5-1,TRBJ1-6,.,CASSLRGRDYSPLHF,TGCGCCAGCAGCTTACGTGGCAGGGACTATTCACCCCTCCACTTT
.,TRBV6-1,TRBJ1-6,TRBD1,CASSEATGGNSPLHF,TGTGCCAGCAGTGAAGCGACAGGGGGGAATTCACCCCTCCACTTT
.,TRBV4-2,TRBJ1-6,TRBD1,CASSQVPGQSNSPLHF,TGTGCCAGCAGCCAGGTTCCGGGACAGAGTAATTCACCCCTCCACTTT
.,TRBV6-5,TRBJ1-5,TRBD1,CASSVQGNQPQHF,TGTGCCAGCAGCGTACAGGGGAATCAGCCCCAGCATTTT
.,TRBV6-5,TRBJ2-5,.,CASSYWFEILQETQYF,TGTGCCAGCAGTTACTGGTTCGAGATCCTACAAGAGACCCAGTACTTC
.,TRBV14,TRBJ2-1,.,CASSHLTDSSYNEQFF,TGTGCCAGCAGCCACCTCACAGATAGCTCCTACAATGAGCAGTTCTTC
.,TRBV6-1,TRBJ2-3,.,CASSEVFRGGVQGTQYF,TGTGCCAGCAGTGAAGTTTTTAGAGGGGGGGTACAGGGTACGCAGTATTTT